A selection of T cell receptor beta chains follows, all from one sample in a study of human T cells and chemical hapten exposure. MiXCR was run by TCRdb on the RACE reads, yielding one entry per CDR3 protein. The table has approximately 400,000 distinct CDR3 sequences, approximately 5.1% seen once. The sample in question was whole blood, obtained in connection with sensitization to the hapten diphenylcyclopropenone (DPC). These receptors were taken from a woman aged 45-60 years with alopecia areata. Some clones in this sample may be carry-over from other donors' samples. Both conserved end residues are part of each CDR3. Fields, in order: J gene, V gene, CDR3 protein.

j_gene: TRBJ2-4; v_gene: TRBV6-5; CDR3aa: CASSNMRSKNIQYF
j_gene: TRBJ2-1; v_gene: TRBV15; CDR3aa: CATSPLSRPGHEQFF
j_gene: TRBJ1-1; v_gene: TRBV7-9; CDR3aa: CASSWGAGFMNTEAFF
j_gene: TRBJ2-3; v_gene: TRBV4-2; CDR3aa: CASSLKEDTQYF
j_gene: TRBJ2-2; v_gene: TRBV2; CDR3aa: CASSDDSLNTGELFF
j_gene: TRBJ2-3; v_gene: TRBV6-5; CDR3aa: CASSLAGVTQYF
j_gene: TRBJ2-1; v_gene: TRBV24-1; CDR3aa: CATSDPLDSVPYNEQFF
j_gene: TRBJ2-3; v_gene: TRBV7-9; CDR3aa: CASRSSGTGDTQYF
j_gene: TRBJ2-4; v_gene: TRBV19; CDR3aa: CASTDPGPQNIQYF
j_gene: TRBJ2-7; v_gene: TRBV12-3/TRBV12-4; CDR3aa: CASSSSVRWGIYEQYF
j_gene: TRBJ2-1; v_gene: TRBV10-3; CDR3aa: CAISDGGSSYNEQFF
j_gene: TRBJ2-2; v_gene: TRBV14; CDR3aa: CASSQDPTNTGELFF
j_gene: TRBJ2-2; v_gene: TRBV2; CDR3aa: CASRADIRELFF
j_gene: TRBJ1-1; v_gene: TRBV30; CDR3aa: CAWSMMNTEAFF
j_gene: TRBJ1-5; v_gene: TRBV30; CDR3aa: CAWSLRRDQPQHF
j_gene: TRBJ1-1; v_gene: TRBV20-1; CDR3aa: CSARVKLPGRTEAFF
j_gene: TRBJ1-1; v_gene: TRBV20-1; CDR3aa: CSALEVAEAFF
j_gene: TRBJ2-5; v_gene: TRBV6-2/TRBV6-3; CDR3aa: CASIQRLAGDQETQYF
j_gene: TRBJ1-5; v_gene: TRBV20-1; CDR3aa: CSARVLDYGQPQHF
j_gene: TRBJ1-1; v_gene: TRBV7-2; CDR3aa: CASSLRTSRLTLSTEAFF
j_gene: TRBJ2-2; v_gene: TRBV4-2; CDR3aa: CASSQGAGGATGELFF
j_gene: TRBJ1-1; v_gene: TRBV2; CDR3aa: CASSVRQAATEAFF
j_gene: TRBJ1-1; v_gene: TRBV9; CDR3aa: CASSGGLSTEAFF
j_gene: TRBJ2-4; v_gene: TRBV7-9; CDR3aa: CASSFRETKNIQYF
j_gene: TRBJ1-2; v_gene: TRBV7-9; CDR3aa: CASPTPGGYTF
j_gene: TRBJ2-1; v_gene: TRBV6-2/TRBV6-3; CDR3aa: CASSYSRGGEQFF
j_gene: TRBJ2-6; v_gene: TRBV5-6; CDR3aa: CASSLGTVGNVLTF
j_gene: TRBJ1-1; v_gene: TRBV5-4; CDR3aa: CASSSGTRTGLEAFF
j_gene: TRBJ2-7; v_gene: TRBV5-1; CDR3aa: CASSRGRDYEQYF
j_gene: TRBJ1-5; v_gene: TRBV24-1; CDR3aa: CATTGFNQPQHF
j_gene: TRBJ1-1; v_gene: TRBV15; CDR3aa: CATSRGQGGTEAFF
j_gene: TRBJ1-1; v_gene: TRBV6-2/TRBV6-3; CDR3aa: CASAPPTNTEAFF
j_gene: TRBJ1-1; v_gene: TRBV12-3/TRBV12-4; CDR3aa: CASSLPMGYRAAFF
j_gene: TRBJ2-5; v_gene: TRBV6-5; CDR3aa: CASARGETQYF
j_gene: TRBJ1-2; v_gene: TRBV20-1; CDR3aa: CSASTGGRDYGYTF
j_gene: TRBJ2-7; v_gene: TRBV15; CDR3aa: CATSGTAYEQYF
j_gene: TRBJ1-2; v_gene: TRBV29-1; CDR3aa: CSVEVETPNGYTF
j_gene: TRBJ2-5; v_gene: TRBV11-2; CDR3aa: CASSLGQGSKTQYF
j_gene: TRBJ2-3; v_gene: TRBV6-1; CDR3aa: CASSTGTGVFPDTQYF
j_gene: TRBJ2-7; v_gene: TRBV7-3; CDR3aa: CASSERDRGNDERYF
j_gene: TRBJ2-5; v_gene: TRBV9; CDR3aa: CASSKTEQETQYF
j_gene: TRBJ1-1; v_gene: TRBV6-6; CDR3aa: CASRIQENTEAFF
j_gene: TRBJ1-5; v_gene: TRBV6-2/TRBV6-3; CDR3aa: CASSSARTDSNQPQHF
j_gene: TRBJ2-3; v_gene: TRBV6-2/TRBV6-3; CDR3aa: CASSLIEADTQYF
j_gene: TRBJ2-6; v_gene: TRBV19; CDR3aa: CASSAPGDGANVLTF
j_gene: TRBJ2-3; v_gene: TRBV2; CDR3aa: CASRARLAGTISTDTQYF
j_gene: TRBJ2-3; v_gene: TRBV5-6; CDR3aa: CASSLTLDTQYF
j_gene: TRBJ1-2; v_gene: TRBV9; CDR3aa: CASSEGDSTNYGYTF
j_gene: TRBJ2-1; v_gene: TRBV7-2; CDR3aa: CASSLAAPYNEQFF
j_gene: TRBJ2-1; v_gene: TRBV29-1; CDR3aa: CSGAGGLLDNEQFF